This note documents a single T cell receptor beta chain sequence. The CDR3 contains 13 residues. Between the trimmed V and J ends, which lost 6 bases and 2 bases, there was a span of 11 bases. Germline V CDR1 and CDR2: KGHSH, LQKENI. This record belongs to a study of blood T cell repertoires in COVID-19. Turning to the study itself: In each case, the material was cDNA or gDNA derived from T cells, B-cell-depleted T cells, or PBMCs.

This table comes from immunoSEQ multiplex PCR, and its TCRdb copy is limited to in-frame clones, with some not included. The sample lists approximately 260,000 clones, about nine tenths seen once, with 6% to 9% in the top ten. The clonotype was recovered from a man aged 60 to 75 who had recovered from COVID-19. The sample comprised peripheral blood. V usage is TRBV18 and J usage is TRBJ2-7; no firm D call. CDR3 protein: CASSLSTTYEQYV. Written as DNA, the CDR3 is TGTGCCAGCTCCCTCTCCACTACCTACGAGCAGTACGTC.